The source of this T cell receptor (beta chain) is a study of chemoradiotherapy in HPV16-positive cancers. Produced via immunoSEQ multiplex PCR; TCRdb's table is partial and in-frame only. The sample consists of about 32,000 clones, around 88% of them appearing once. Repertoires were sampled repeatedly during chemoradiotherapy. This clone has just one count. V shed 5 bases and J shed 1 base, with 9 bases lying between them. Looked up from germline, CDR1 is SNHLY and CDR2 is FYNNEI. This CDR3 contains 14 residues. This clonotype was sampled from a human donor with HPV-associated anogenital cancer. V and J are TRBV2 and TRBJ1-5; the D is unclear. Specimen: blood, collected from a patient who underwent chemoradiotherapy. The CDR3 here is CASSQQLSNQPQHF. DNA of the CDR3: TGTGCCAGCAGTCAGCAGCTAAGCAATCAGCCCCAGCATTTT.